Detailed here is one T cell receptor (beta chain). This entry is derived from a study of technical replicates of blood from four donors. TCRdb keeps only in-frame clones here, not all; method: immunoSEQ multiplex PCR. The sample holds just under 100,000 clones, 95% seen once. The germline V gene has CDR1 MGHRA and CDR2 YSYEKL. The CDR3 has 14 amino acids. Trimming stripped 6 bases from V and 2 bases from J, with 14 bases between. V is TRBV4-1 and J is TRBJ2-7; D is perhaps TRBD2 (6 bases). This TCR derives from a human donor in good health. Sample: T cells isolated from PBMCs. The CDR3 DNA follows: TGCGCCAGCAGGGGCGCGGGGTTTCCCTACGAGCAGTACTTC. This translates into CASRGAGFPYEQYF.